This T cell receptor beta chain was captured by sequencing in a study of cytomegalovirus exposure and HLA in healthy donors (dated by TCRdb to 2016 to 2017). Study-wide context: A later analysis indicated that the 90 to 150 validation repertoires were generated on the platform also employed for the roughly 720 repertoires of the first cohort. The study aimed to test whether cataloging public T cell receptors could reveal signatures of past pathogen exposure. Along with the roughly 700-subject first cohort, a separate validation cohort of over a hundred different subjects was used. The study combined high-throughput TCR immunosequencing, statistical association of individual TCRs with disease status, and machine learning to predict cytomegalovirus infection status.

As concerns this clone: Its antigen has not been determined. The record has no base qualities; no much larger clone is one base away.

The library was produced with the immunoSEQ multiplex PCR assay. On the authors' methods: A statistical classification framework was built to diagnose cytomegalovirus status from the catalog of TCR beta chain sequences. Held by TCRdb, this immuneACCESS table contains in-frame sequences only and omits some clones. Under half of the omission traces to an unresolved V gene where checked; the cause of the rest is unknown. The DNA was the basis for D and trimming; V, J and clone size are from that table. Here the sample has around 190,000 clones; roughly 83% occur a single time. The ten top clones hold over 1.3% of the sample. The germline V gene provides CDR1 SGHVS and CDR2 FQNEAQ. The germline V end is reduced by 5 bases and the J end by 7 bases; junction bases left unmatched: 13. From cysteine to phenylalanine, the CDR3 is 16 amino acids long. The read is trimmed to its CDR3 DNA, 48 bases read in frame from base 1.

The donors belonged to the validation cohort of approximately 130 subjects, which was separate from the approximately 680-subject first cohort. Study-wide conclusions, independent of this receptor: In the study, some 160 TCR beta chains were listed as associated with cytomegalovirus. The authors suggested that the approach could potentially be generalized to other disease states and immunological phenotypes. The validation cohort had no HLA typing available for a later analysis, so co-occurrence within that cohort was assessed over all 110 or so repertoires. Cytomegalovirus status was reported to be diagnosed by the classifier with high specificity and sensitivity in both the original and validation cohorts. In a later analysis, TCRs clustered in the first cohort were found to also tend to co-occur in the roughly 120 validation repertoires, with 94% of cluster scores above 0. Most TCR sequences were observed very rarely across donors, whereas some public TCRs were present in many individuals. In vitro tests confirmed that a few of the cytomegalovirus-associated TCR beta chains recognize cytomegalovirus antigens.

The TCR originated in a woman between 18 and 29 years old in good health and CMV-seronegative. The specimen sequenced was PBMCs. This receptor chain uses TRBV7-8 and TRBJ2-1; TRBD2 matches 8 bases in the middle. The CDR3 reads CASSRGTSFLHNEQFF. The nucleotide sequence reads as follows: TGTGCCAGCAGCCGCGGGACTAGTTTCCTCCATAATGAGCAGTTCTTC. Extended through the reference TRBV7-8 and TRBJ2-1 proteins, this CDR3 yields the full variable domain: GAGVSQSPRYKVAKRGQDVALRCDPISGHVSLFWYQQALGQGPEFLTYFQNEAQLDKSGLPSDRFFAERPEGSVSTLKIQRTQQEDSAVYLCASSRGTSFLHNEQFFGPGTRLTVL.